This TCR beta chain was observed in a study of cytomegalovirus exposure and HLA in healthy donors. Study-wide results and limits: Later work found most CMV-associated TCR beta chains apparently HLA-restricted. TCR beta chains numbering more than 150 were designated cytomegalovirus-associated. It was reported in a later analysis that an Asian-associated ancestry cluster showed fewer N-insertions than the approximately 700-donor mean. Later on, an analysis tied some 17,000 TCR beta sequences to HLA alleles at 0.05 false discovery rate.

The ends lost 4 bases at V and 6 bases at J; junction bases unmatched: 7. The CDR3 has 13 amino acids. CDR1 is SGDLS and CDR2 is YYNGEE in the germline V gene. PCR used 60 Vbeta primers and 13 Jbeta primers. Method: immunoSEQ multiplex PCR; TCRdb's copy keeps in-frame clones and lacks some. This table has approximately 220,000 clones, about 75% appearing once. This clone was seen more than once but under ten times. Its target is not known. The sample comprised PBMCs. The clonotype comes from a male donor in good health and CMV-seronegative. This chain connects TRBV9 to TRBJ2-7, with 7 bases matching TRBD1. The CDR3 sequence: CASSPGTAGEQYF. In nucleotides, the CDR3 is TGTGCCAGCAGCCCCGGGACAGCAGGCGAGCAGTACTTC.